Sequencing of this T cell receptor (beta chain) was carried out in a study of blood T cells in healthy people across ages. The sample providers were healthy Caucasian people from Russia, aged roughly 6 to 95. Drawing of peripheral blood yielded 8.5 to 10 milliliters from each donor. Per-sample PBMC isolation yielded at least 6.5 million cells. This CDR3 is built from 13 residues. The V end was cut by 3 bases, the J end by 6 bases, with 10 bases between. Germline V gives CDR1 SGHRS, CDR2 YFSETQ. Together with a sample-barcoded 5' primer, a J-beta primer mix was included in a second PCR lasting about 7 to 11 cycles. A template-switch adaptor with 12 random nucleotides tagged each cDNA molecule. TCRdb re-called the 5' RACE reads through MiXCR, storing one row per CDR3 protein. Here the sample spans around 1.5 million distinct CDR3 sequences, roughly 60% being singletons.

This clonotype originated in a man aged 18-30 years in good health. The V gene is TRBV5-1, the J gene TRBJ2-1; D unresolved. Material: blood. Here the CDR3 reads CASSSQVSNEQFF. The CDR3 DNA reads as TGCGCCAGCAGCTCCCAGGTGAGCAATGAGCAGTTCTTC.